Here is one T cell receptor beta chain with its context. Different DNA sequences within this sample yield the same CDR3. CDR1 is KGHSH, CDR2 LQKENI, per germline. Trimming stripped 5 bases from V and 2 bases from J, with 7 bases between. The CDR3 sequence is 13 residues long. Extracted RNA was reverse transcribed into cDNA, the sequencing template. Profiled with immunoSEQ multiplex PCR; TCRdb holds only in-frame clones, not every one. Here the sample spans some 210,000 clones, about three fifths being singletons. The data derive from a study of CD8+ T cells in alopecia areata. About the study: Oral tofacitinib (5 to 10 mg twice daily) was administered to treated patients. Tofacitinib continued for 6 to 18 months and was then withheld for 6 months.

Samples from alopecia areata patients were lesional scalp punch biopsies and peripheral blood. Sorted populations comprised CD4+ and CD8+ T cells obtained from PBMCs. The chain employs TRBV18 and TRBJ2-1, with D hard to call. The input for sequencing was CD4+ T cells sorted from blood, taken at week 0. This receptor was taken from a human donor with alopecia areata. CDR3 residues: CASSLGPYNEQFF. As DNA, the CDR3 is TGTGCCAGCTCATTAGGGCCCTACAATGAGCAGTTCTTC.